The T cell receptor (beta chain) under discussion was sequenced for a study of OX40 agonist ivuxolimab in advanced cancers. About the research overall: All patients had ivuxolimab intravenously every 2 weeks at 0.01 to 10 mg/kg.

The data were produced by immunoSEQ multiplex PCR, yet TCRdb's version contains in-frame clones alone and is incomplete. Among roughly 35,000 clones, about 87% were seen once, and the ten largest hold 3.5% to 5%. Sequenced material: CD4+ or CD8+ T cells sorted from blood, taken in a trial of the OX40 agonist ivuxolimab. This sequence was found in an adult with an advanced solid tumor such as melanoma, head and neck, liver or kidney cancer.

The CDR3: CASSSPYDREQETQYF. The DNA of the CDR3 is TGTGCCAGCAGCTCACCTTATGACAGGGAACAAGAGACCCAGTACTTC. The rearrangement uses TRBV7-9 and TRBJ2-5; 7 bases agree with TRBD1. This CDR3 region has 16 residues. V trimming: 4 bases; J trimming: 2 bases; junction bases outside the gene matches: 10. In germline, CDR1 is SEHNR, CDR2 FQNEAQ (reference sequence).